This T cell receptor beta chain was sequenced during a study of graft-versus-host responses after intestinal transplantation. For this clone: Its antigen is not known.

Sequencing was performed with immunoSEQ multiplex PCR; in TCRdb, only in-frame clones are kept and a portion is missing. Of 140,000 or so clones in the sample, approximately 91% are singletons; the top ten hold roughly 0.19%. The source material was unstimulated CD4+ T cells sorted from spleen or lymph node cells, sampled before intestinal transplant. The source is a human donor who received an intestinal transplant.

CDR3 region: CASRDQAGNEQYF. The CDR3 bases are TGTGCCAGCAGGGACCAAGCGGGGAACGAGCAGTACTTC. The chain is built from TRBV6-1 and TRBJ2-7; 7 bases line up with TRBD2. Germline CDR1 is MNHNS and CDR2 is SASEGT. J was trimmed by 5 bases and V by 6 bases; bases with no gene match: 7. There are 13 residues in the CDR3.